This T cell receptor (beta chain) was observed in a study of shared clonotypes between healthy human individuals. CDR1 and CDR2 (germline): SGHNT, YYREEE (reference sequence). Germline trimming cut 3 bases from V and 4 bases from J; bases unmatched to any gene: 3. The CDR3 runs 13 residues. The protocol was immunoSEQ multiplex PCR, while the TCRdb copy is restricted to in-frame clones and leaves out a portion. The table includes approximately 460,000 clones, about 74% detected once. The rearrangement links TRBV5-4 to TRBJ1-2, with 7 positions matching TRBD1. Material: PBMCs. This sequence originates from a middle-aged woman in good health. Some clones in this sample may be carry-over from other donors' samples. The DNA for the CDR3 is TGTGCCAGCAGCTCGACAGGGAGCTATGGCTACACCTTC. This encodes CASSSTGSYGYTF.